Listed here are 22 T cell receptor beta chains from one sample, sequenced in a study of CD8 T cells in ankylosing spondylitis. In TCRdb, the 5' RACE reads were re-called with MiXCR into one record per CDR3 protein. The data contain fewer than 200,000 distinct CDR3 sequences, 18% of them seen just once; the ten biggest clones take up approximately 4%. What was sequenced was blood, either unsorted or a sorted T cell fraction (not recorded which). Receptor source: a male donor aged 10-29 years with ankylosing spondylitis or in good health (not recorded which).

The J gene is TRBJ1-1, the V gene TRBV6-5; no definite D call. Germline loops: CDR1 MNHEY, CDR2 SVGAGI. V was cut by 0 bases and J by 0 bases, with 5 bases left in between. The CDR3 is 14 residues long. For the CDR3, the DNA is TGTGCCAGCAGTTACTCAGAGCTGAACACTGAAGCTTTCTTT. It encodes CASSYSELNTEAFF.

The sample holds many counts of this clonotype. This chain connects TRBV4-2 to TRBJ2-7; 7 nucleotides agree with TRBD1. The ends lost 1 base at V and 5 bases at J; junction bases unmatched: 11. This CDR3 is 16 amino acids long. From germline, CDR1 is LGHNA and CDR2 YNFKEQ. CDR3 protein: CASSQGELDRDDEQYF. CDR3 in DNA: TGTGCCAGCAGCCAAGGGGAACTCGACAGGGATGACGAGCAGTACTTC.

The gene calls are TRBV10-3 and TRBJ1-4; no reliable D call. Trimming stripped 0 bases from V and 4 bases from J, with 6 bases between. In germline, CDR1 is ENHRY, CDR2 SYGVKD. CDR3 length: 14 residues. CDR3 nucleotide sequence: TGTGCCATCAGTGAGTCTGCCCTTAATGAAAAACTGTTTTTT. Its translation: CAISESALNEKLFF.

This clonotype was seen a few times. This chain uses TRBV29-1 with TRBJ2-5, with D perhaps given as TRBD1 or TRBD2 (5 bases each). Trimming took 8 bases from V and 7 from J, leaving 14 bases between them. This CDR3 is built from 11 residues. CDR1 SQVTM and CDR2 ANQGSEA come from the germline V gene. CDR3 sequence reads: CSPGWDATQYF. The CDR3 DNA follows: TGCAGCCCAGGCTGGGACGCGACCCAGTACTTC.

This rearrangement joins TRBV19 to TRBJ2-3, with 10 bases lining up with TRBD2. The CDR3 extends over 14 amino acids. Germline CDR1 is LNHDA and CDR2 is SQIVND (reference sequence). V dropped 7 bases and J dropped 5; count of bases not matched to a gene: 6. CDR3 protein: CASNLAGAVDTQYF. DNA of the CDR3: TGTGCCAGTAATCTAGCGGGAGCTGTAGATACGCAGTATTTT.

V gene TRBV7-6 combines with J gene TRBJ2-2; no clear D. Trimming removed 5 bases from V and 7 bases from J, with 8 bases in between. The germline V gene has CDR1 SGHVS and CDR2 FNYEAQ. The CDR3 covers 12 residues. The CDR3 DNA sequence: TGTGCCAGCAGCGAGATTAACGGGGAGCTGTTTTTT. Encoded protein: CASSEINGELFF.

The table lists this clonotype with a few counts. This chain links TRBV29-1 with TRBJ2-1, with TRBD2 matching 12 bases. This CDR3 spans 16 amino acids. CDR1 SQVTM and CDR2 ANQGSEA come from the germline V gene. V gave up 5 bases and J gave up 7 bases; unmatched junction bases: 12. DNA of the CDR3: TGCAGCGTTTTGGGACTAGCGGGCGAACCAGGGAATGAGCAGTTCTTC. As protein: CSVLGLAGEPGNEQFF.

Many counts were recorded for this clonotype. V and J are TRBV4-1 and TRBJ1-6; TRBD1 is a possible D gene (6 bases). Germline CDR1 and CDR2: MGHRA and YSYEKL. The CDR3 is 17 amino acids. Trimming stripped 1 base from V and 6 bases from J, with 16 bases between. This chain's CDR3 is CASSQGLDRTGNSPLHF. The CDR3 coding sequence is TGCGCCAGCAGCCAAGGCTTAGACAGGACGGGTAATTCACCCCTCCACTTT.

In this sample, this clonotype turned up many times. This chain joins TRBV28 and TRBJ2-7; perhaps TRBD1 as D (7 bases). Germline assignment: CDR1 MDHEN and CDR2 SYDVKM. The CDR3 length is 13 residues. V was pared by 6 bases and J by 6 bases, with 15 bases between. The CDR3 DNA follows: TGTGCCAGCAGCTGGGCAGGGGGGCCCGAGCAGTACTTC. This translates into CASSWAGGPEQYF.

This clonotype was seen just once. CDR3 in amino acids: CASSSLSGRFGETQYF. The CDR3 bases are TGTGCCAGCAGCTCACTCAGCGGGAGGTTCGGGGAGACCCAGTACTTC. The rearrangement joins TRBV7-2 to TRBJ2-5; 9 nucleotides agree with TRBD2. Germline trimming cut 4 bases from V and 5 bases from J; bases unmatched to any gene: 11. The CDR3 sequence is 16 residues long. The V gene's germline CDR1 is SGHTA and CDR2 FQGNSA.

This clonotype has a count of ten or more. The gene calls are TRBV20-1 and TRBJ2-1; TRBD2 aligns across 13 bases. V dropped 0 bases and J dropped 9; count of bases not matched to a gene: 8. CDR1 and CDR2 (germline): DFQATT, SNEGSKA (reference sequence). This CDR3 is built from 16 residues. The CDR3: CSAREGLAGVSPEQFF. The CDR3, as DNA: TGCAGTGCTAGAGAAGGACTAGCGGGAGTTTCTCCTGAGCAGTTCTTC.

This clonotype was picked up many times. CDR3 coding DNA: TGTGCCAGCAGCCAAGACCCGGGGAACACTGAAGCTTTCTTT. Encoded protein: CASSQDPGNTEAFF. The rearrangement joins TRBV3-1 to TRBJ1-1; D not resolved. This CDR3 is 14 amino acids long. V shed 0 bases and J shed 1 base, with 6 bases lying between them. Germline V gene lookup returns CDR1 LGHDT and CDR2 YNNKEL (reference sequence).

Ten or more counts support this clonotype. V and J are TRBV7-9 and TRBJ2-2; possible D gene TRBD2, 6 bases. Germline V gene sequence: CDR1 SEHNR, CDR2 FQNEAQ (reference sequence). The CDR3 has 15 amino acids. V lost 4 bases and J 4 bases, leaving 13 bases between the germline ends. This chain's CDR3 is CASSSTSSGTGELFF. DNA of the CDR3: TGTGCCAGCAGCTCGACTAGTTCGGGCACCGGGGAGCTGTTTTTT. The full variable domain, completed using reference TRBV7-9 and TRBJ2-2, is DTGVSQNPRHKITKRGQNVTFRCDPISEHNRLYWYRQTLGQGPEFLTYFQNEAQLEKSRLLSDRFSAERPKGSFSTLEIQRTEQGDSAMYLCASSSTSSGTGELFFGEGSRLTVL.

In this sample, this clonotype turned up many times. The V and J genes are TRBV7-8 and TRBJ2-4; tentatively, D is TRBD2 (6 bases). CDR1 is SGHVS, CDR2 FQNEAQ, per germline. V dropped 5 bases and J dropped 0 bases, with 14 bases sitting between them. The CDR3 length is 16 residues. CDR3 bases: TGTGCCAGCAGCACCCGGGACTCTCTAGCCAAAAACATTCAGTACTTC. The encoded protein is CASSTRDSLAKNIQYF.

This clonotype was seen ten or more times. The chain combines TRBV14 with TRBJ2-5, with D possibly TRBD1 on 6 matching bases. The CDR3 length is 16 residues. Trimming shortened V by 3 bases and J by 4 bases, and 18 bases separated the two germline ends. Germline values: CDR1 SGHDN, CDR2 FVKESK. CDR3 protein: CASSHLGRGSGETQYF. CDR3 nucleotides: TGTGCCAGCAGCCATTTAGGCAGGGGCTCAGGAGAGACCCAGTACTTC.

In this sample, this clonotype turned up many times. The gene calls are TRBV25-1 and TRBJ2-3, with 9 nucleotides matching TRBD1. CDR1 is MGHDK and CDR2 is SYGVNS in the germline V gene. J lost 6 bases, V lost 3 bases, and 7 bases had no gene match. CDR3 size: 15 residues. The CDR3: CASSDLRDRDDTQYF. The DNA of the CDR3 is TGTGCCAGCAGTGATCTCCGGGACAGGGATGATACGCAGTATTTT.

The chain combines TRBV3-1 with TRBJ2-1; no firm D call. The CDR3 runs 16 residues. CDR1 and CDR2 from the germline V gene are LGHDT and YNNKEL (reference sequence). With 0 bases removed from V and 1 base from J, the gap between germline ends came to 10 bases. CDR3 nucleotide sequence: TGTGCCAGCAGCCAAGATCTGGCATCTTCCTACAATGAGCAGTTCTTC. Translating gives CASSQDLASSYNEQFF.

This clonotype was detected many times. The CDR3 protein is CASRPSTGRGELFF. CDR3 nucleotides: TGTGCCAGCAGACCCTCGACAGGGAGGGGGGAGCTGTTTTTT. The chain employs TRBV12-3 or TRBV12-4 and TRBJ2-2, with TRBD1 as a possible D gene (7 bases). This CDR3 is built from 14 residues. The germline V and J ends were trimmed by 6 bases and 8 bases, with 16 bases remaining between them.

There are many counts of this clonotype. The V and J genes are TRBV12-3 or TRBV12-4 and TRBJ2-2, with D tentatively TRBD2 (6 bases). Trimming removed 8 bases from V and 5 bases from J, with 18 bases in between. CDR3 length: 15 residues. The CDR3: CASRSTGARTGELFF. The CDR3 region has the DNA TGTGCCAGCCGCTCGACGGGAGCACGAACCGGGGAGCTGTTTTTT.

The sample holds many counts of this clonotype. The chain recombines TRBV24-1 with TRBJ2-2; possibly TRBD2 for D (6 bases). Trimming shortened V by 4 bases and J by 4 bases, and 12 bases separated the two germline ends. Germline V gene lookup returns CDR1 KGHDR and CDR2 SFDVKD. The length of the CDR3 is 15 residues. The CDR3 protein is CATSEEGLLTGELFF. The CDR3 DNA follows: TGTGCCACCAGTGAAGAGGGACTTCTCACCGGGGAGCTGTTTTTT.

This clonotype was observed many times. This CDR3 reads CASSFTSGEAYF. CDR3 bases: TGTGCCAGCAGCTTCACTAGCGGCGAGGCGTATTTT. The gene calls are TRBV5-6 and TRBJ2-3; TRBD2 agrees at 8 bases. Losses at the gene ends were 2 bases for V and 14 bases for J; bases not matched to a gene: 7. CDR3 length: 12 amino acids. Germline loops: CDR1 SGHDT, CDR2 YYEEEE.

This clonotype was detected ten times or more. The CDR3 DNA follows: TGTGCCTGGAGTTCTGGGGTGGCAGAGACCCAGTACTTC. This codes for CAWSSGVAETQYF. This chain uses TRBV30 with TRBJ2-5; the D is unclear. CDR1 is GTSNPN, CDR2 SVGIG, per germline (reference sequence). Between the trimmed V and J ends, which lost 2 bases and 4 bases, there was a span of 11 bases. The CDR3 covers 13 residues.